Included here is one T cell receptor beta chain sequence, with context. These data originate in a study of T cells in women clearing cervical HPV infection. Method: immunoSEQ multiplex PCR; TCRdb's copy keeps in-frame clones and lacks some. The sample's table shows roughly 48,000 clones. Sequenced: blood buffy coat. This receptor was taken from a woman between 18 and 69 years old with a cervical HPV16 infection that either progressed to CIN3+ or cleared (not recorded which).

CDR3 protein: CASSFPSSGRTETQYF. The part of the CDR3 DNA that was read is TGTGCCAGCAGTTTTCCATCTAGCGGGAGGACAGAGACC. J is TRBJ2-5 and V is TRBV12-3 or TRBV12-4; TRBD2 agrees at 11 bases. The CDR3 goes on 3 residues after the read ends, and that part is filled in from the germline J gene. The CDR3 spans 16 residues. Trimming took 3 bases from V and 4 from J; bases not matched to a gene: 7.